Following are 16 T cell receptor beta chains from one sample sequenced in a study of cytomegalovirus exposure and HLA in healthy donors. This table comes from immunoSEQ multiplex PCR, and its TCRdb copy is limited to in-frame clones, with some not included. The repertoire includes about 56,000 clones, around nine tenths of them detected once, and 1.1% sits in the top ten. What was sequenced was PBMCs. These receptors were taken from a man aged 18-30 years in good health and CMV-seronegative.

This chain connects TRBV4-3 to TRBJ1-3; no reliable D call. Germline lookup yields CDR1 LGHNA and CDR2 YSLEER. The CDR3 extends over 16 amino acids. V was pared by 0 bases and J by 2 bases, with 11 bases between. In nucleotides, the CDR3 is TGCGCCAGCAGCCAAGATCGGCGGACTCCTGGAAACACCATATATTTT. Protein product: CASSQDRRTPGNTIYF.

This clone appeared once. The chain employs TRBV4-1 and TRBJ2-7; D may be TRBD2 (6 bases). Germline V gives CDR1 MGHRA, CDR2 YSYEKL. The CDR3 is made up of 17 amino acids. Trimming shortened V by 2 bases and J by 0 bases, and 17 bases separated the two germline ends. The CDR3: CASSQNAGRPTSYEQYF. CDR3 DNA sequence: TGCGCCAGCAGCCAAAACGCGGGACGGCCGACCTCCTACGAGCAGTACTTC.

The V gene is TRBV6-4, the J gene TRBJ2-3; D ambiguous. The V end was cut by 3 bases, the J end by 1 base, with 8 bases between. The CDR3 loop spans 14 amino acids. The V gene's germline CDR1 is MRHNA and CDR2 SNTAGT. The CDR3 sequence is CASSEESGTDTQYF. The CDR3 coding sequence is TGTGCCAGCAGTGAAGAGAGCGGCACAGATACGCAGTATTTT.

The chain links TRBV6-6 to TRBJ1-2; 7 bases match TRBD1. V lost 6 bases to trimming and J lost 6 bases; unmatched junction nucleotides: 10. CDR3 length: 14 residues. Germline V CDR1 and CDR2: MNHNY, SVGAGI (reference sequence). CDR3 amino acids: CASRDIGDSNGYTF. Written as DNA, the CDR3 is TGTGCCAGCAGAGACATCGGGGACAGCAATGGCTACACCTTC.

J is TRBJ2-3 and V is TRBV15; TRBD2 aligns across 8 bases. Trimming at V came to 5 bases and at J to 2 bases, leaving 12 bases not matched to a gene. This CDR3 comprises 17 residues. Germline lookup yields CDR1 LNHNV and CDR2 YYDKDF (reference sequence). The CDR3 sequence is CATSGLLSGDTTDTQYF. The DNA for the CDR3 is TGTGCCACCAGCGGGCTTCTTAGCGGGGATACCACAGATACGCAGTATTTT. The whole variable domain, remainder taken from reference TRBV15 and TRBJ2-3, is DAMVIQNPRYQVTQFGKPVTLSCSQTLNHNVMYWYQQKSSQAPKLLFHYYDKDFNNEADTPDNFQSRRPNTSFCFLDIRSPGLGDTAMYLCATSGLLSGDTTDTQYFGPGTRLTVL.

This chain joins TRBV2 and TRBJ2-1; TRBD1 might be the D (6 bases). From germline, CDR1 is SNHLY and CDR2 FYNNEI. CDR3 size: 15 residues. Trimming stripped 4 bases from V and 3 bases from J, with 13 bases between. This CDR3 reads CASSVPGQIYNEQFF. CDR3 nucleotide sequence: TGTGCCAGCAGTGTACCTGGACAGATCTACAATGAGCAGTTCTTC.

V and J are TRBV5-1 and TRBJ2-3; 8 positions match TRBD1. Germline V gene data show CDR1 as SGHRS and CDR2 as YFSETQ. J was trimmed by 5 bases and V by 1 base; bases with no gene match: 3. The CDR3 length is 14 residues. Written as DNA, the CDR3 is TGCGCCAGCAGCTTGTCCAGGGGGCTAGATACGCAGTATTTT. Its protein is CASSLSRGLDTQYF.

The chain combines TRBV19 with TRBJ1-2; tentative D call: TRBD1 (6 bases). The ends were cut back, 5 bases at V and 1 base at J, with 14 bases in the middle. The CDR3 totals 15 residues. Germline CDR1 and CDR2: LNHDA and SQIVND (reference sequence). Here the CDR3 reads CASSSLGQINYGYTF. The CDR3 DNA sequence: TGTGCCAGTAGTTCCTTAGGACAGATTAACTATGGCTACACCTTC.

In its sample, this clone was seen once. The rearrangement links TRBV15 to TRBJ2-7, with D possibly matching TRBD1 (6 bases). The V and J ends lost 1 base and 4 bases respectively, with 14 bases between them. The germline CDR1 and CDR2 sequences are LNHNV and YYDKDF (reference sequence). CDR3 length: 15 residues. CDR3 nucleotide sequence: TGTGCCACCAGCAGAGGGACAGAAGCTGAGTACGAGCAGTACTTC. This sequence encodes CATSRGTEAEYEQYF.

This clone has just one count. The V call is TRBV19, the J call TRBJ2-1; TRBD2 matches 9 bases. V lost 2 bases to trimming and J lost 10 bases; unmatched junction nucleotides: 12. CDR3 length: 16 residues. Germline V gives CDR1 LNHDA, CDR2 SQIVND (reference sequence). CDR3 coding DNA: TGTGCCAGTAGTATAACCGGCCCGGGACTAGCAAGCGAGCAGTTCTTC. This gives the protein CASSITGPGLASEQFF.

The sample holds one count of this clone. The rearrangement uses TRBV7-9 and TRBJ2-3; 8 bases are shared with TRBD1. Trimming took 6 bases from V and 3 from J; bases not matched to a gene: 17. The CDR3 runs 18 residues. Germline V gene sequence: CDR1 SEHNR, CDR2 FQNEAQ (reference sequence). The chain's CDR3 is CASRPGPLDREETDTQYF. Written as DNA, the CDR3 is TGTGCCAGCAGACCAGGCCCATTGGACAGGGAGGAGACAGATACGCAGTATTTT.

The rearrangement joins TRBV13 to TRBJ2-7; TRBD1 agrees at 7 bases. V trimming: 5 bases; J trimming: 2 bases; junction bases outside the gene matches: 9. CDR1 is PRHDT, CDR2 FYEKMQ, per germline (reference sequence). The CDR3 contains 15 residues. CDR3: CASSQTTGDTYEQYF. The CDR3 nucleotides read TGTGCCAGCAGCCAAACCACAGGGGATACCTACGAGCAGTACTTC.

V and J are TRBV7-9 and TRBJ2-5; D is perhaps TRBD2 (6 bases). V lost 8 bases and J 2 bases, leaving 18 bases between the germline ends. The CDR3 contains 15 residues. Germline CDR1 is SEHNR and CDR2 is FQNEAQ (reference sequence). The CDR3 reads CASGRLRDLQETQYF. For the CDR3, the DNA is TGTGCCAGCGGACGTCTCCGGGACTTACAAGAGACCCAGTACTTC.

The chain carries TRBV7-2 and TRBJ2-7; TRBD1 is a possible D gene (6 bases). The V and J ends lost 5 bases and 3 bases respectively, with 17 bases between them. This CDR3 region has 15 residues. In germline, CDR1 is SGHTA, CDR2 FQGNSA. CDR3 sequence reads: CASSPNRVLVYEQYF. CDR3 nucleotide sequence: TGTGCCAGCAGCCCCAACAGGGTCCTGGTCTACGAGCAGTACTTC.

V gene TRBV19 combines with J gene TRBJ1-4; the match to TRBD1 covers 7 bases. The germline CDR1 and CDR2 sequences are LNHDA and SQIVND (reference sequence). The CDR3 consists of 14 residues. J gave up 4 bases and V 7 bases, and 6 bases lay outside the gene matches. DNA for the CDR3: TGTGCCAGTACCCCGGGACAGATTAATGAAAAACTGTTTTTT. It yields the protein CASTPGQINEKLFF.

The chain combines TRBV21-1 with TRBJ2-3; the listed D gene, TRBD1, was not tested against the DNA. TRBV21-1 is a pseudogene. This CDR3 has 16 amino acids. The CDR3 loop reads CASSKGHQGNTDTQYF. The DNA of the CDR3 is TGTGCCAGCAGCAAAGGTCACCAGGGAAACACAGATACGCAGTATTTT.